This T cell receptor (beta chain) was sequenced during a study of shared clonotypes between healthy human individuals (dated by TCRdb to the early 2020s). General notes on the study: Two women and a few men aged 18 to 49 years were included in the cohort. To increase sequencing depth and limit assay-specific biases, different laboratories used diverse techniques to prepare libraries and sequence TCR repertoires. Per donor, three plates each were used for CD4 naive and CD4 memory, two for CD8 naive, and one for CD8 memory. To estimate repertoire size and how much clonotype sharing occurs between individuals, the study deeply sequenced the blood TCR repertoires of 4 to 6 healthy adults. Each donor's leukapheresis produced roughly between roughly 0.85 and 9 billion PBMCs. Overall study outcomes, separate from this receptor: Compared with non-shared clonotypes, the clonotypes found in all four sorted-subset donors had higher generation probabilities. Pairwise subsampling indicated that sequencing depth was expected to affect the degree of clonotype sharing among donors. Because the study included only a small number of donors, the genetic and exposure-history diversity represented was limited. Across a handful of donors, around 5.4% of naive CD4, approximately 3.6% of naive CD8, 2% to 2.5% of memory CD4, and roughly 0.4% of memory CD8 clonotypes were shared. Larger estimated clonotype richness was generally found for naive subsets than for memory subsets. Sampling was restricted to blood, and TCR repertoires in tissues likely differ from the TCR repertoires found in blood. Even with the large sequencing depth, rarefaction of the sorted-subset datasets indicated that sequencing was incomplete.

Using the deep immunoSEQ assay, multiplex PCR amplified TCR CDR3 regions from genomic DNA. For each cell subset, the extracted genomic DNA was distributed evenly across all wells of several immunoSEQ 96-well plates, and each plate served as one replicate. Each replicate PCR for sorted subsets received around 200 ng genomic DNA, equal to about 30,000 T cell genomes. The purified libraries were quantified using a Qubit 3.0 fluorometer, sized with a Bioanalyzer 2100, and then quantified again using the KAPA Library Quantification kit. Every immunoSEQ 96-well plate was sequenced on a dedicated single-read 150-cycle Illumina NextSeq 550 flow cell. Turning to the authors' computational methods: The immunoSEQ output contained only junctional sequences without quality scores, so filtering could not match that applied to full-length reads. To assign V/J genes and CDR3, sequences were annotated against IMGT germline references using PyIR, a Python wrapper for IgBLAST v1.9. Any read was removed if the V/J assignment was weak (E-value above 1e-6), the CDR3 was missing, or the read contained stop codons, out-of-frame junctions, or ambiguous translated residues. A V3J clonotype was defined by an identical inferred V gene, J gene, and CDR3 amino acid sequence. The percentage overlap between two repertoires was calculated by dividing the number of shared unique clonotypes by the size of the smaller repertoire. Richness of each repertoire was evaluated using RTK rarefaction, the Chao1 estimator, and Recon v2.1 estimates of unobserved clonotypes. For all TCRbeta clonotypes obtained by the gDNA method from a few donors, generation probabilities were computed with OLGA. TCRdb provides this immuneACCESS table in a form limited to in-frame rearrangements. Some clones are lacking; in checked studies, under half of them reflect an unresolved V gene, and why the rest are absent is not known. From that table come the V and J calls and clone size; the DNA was used to work out D and trimming. Recorded for this sample are 2 million to 2.5 million clones; approximately 96% of them occurred a single time. The ten largest clones represent about 0.13% of the sample.

The germline V gene specifies SQVTM as CDR1 and ANQGSEA as CDR2. V lost 4 bases and J lost 0 bases, and the count of bases not matched to a germline gene is 5. The CDR3 goes from the cysteine to the phenylalanine over 15 residues. Here the CDR3 DNA is all that survives: 45 bases in frame from base 1. Healthy HIV-negative adults with no recently reported acute infections or vaccinations were included as donors. All donors were Caucasian adults living in Nashville, Tennessee, USA. CD4+ T cells were enriched through magnetic negative selection, after which naive cells were positively selected on CD45RA and the remaining negative fraction served as the memory subset. After blood collection by leukapheresis, PBMCs were isolated using Ficoll-Histopaque density gradient centrifugation and then cryopreserved in the vapor phase of liquid nitrogen. Analytical flow cytometry was used to check the purity and quantity of each magnetically sorted T cell population. Genomic DNA was isolated from every sorted fraction and measured by UV absorbance on a Nanodrop 2000c.

Notes on this clone: No antigen is known for it. Qualities for individual bases were not recorded, and no much larger clone is one base off.

The specimen sequenced was naive CD4+ T cells sorted from blood. The cell subset or site label of this sample denotes: CD45RA+ positively selected. Here the chain combines TRBV29-1 and TRBJ2-1, with 8 junctional bases fitting TRBD1. The sequence was obtained from a man aged 18 to 30 in good health. The CDR3 region has the sequence CSVGRQGTSYNEQFF. The DNA sequence follows: TGCAGCGTTGGGCGACAGGGGACCTCCTACAATGAGCAGTTCTTC.